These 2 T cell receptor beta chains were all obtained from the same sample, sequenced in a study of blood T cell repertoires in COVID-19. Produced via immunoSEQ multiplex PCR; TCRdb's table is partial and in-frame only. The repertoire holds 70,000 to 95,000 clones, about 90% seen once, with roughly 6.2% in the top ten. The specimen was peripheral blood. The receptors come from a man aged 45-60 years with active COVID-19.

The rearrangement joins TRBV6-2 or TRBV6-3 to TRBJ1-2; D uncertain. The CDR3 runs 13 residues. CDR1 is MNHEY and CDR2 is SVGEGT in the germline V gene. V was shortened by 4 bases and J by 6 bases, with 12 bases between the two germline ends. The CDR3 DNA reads TGTGCCAGCAGTTGGCGCCCAGGCGATGGCTACACCTTC. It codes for CASSWRPGDGYTF.

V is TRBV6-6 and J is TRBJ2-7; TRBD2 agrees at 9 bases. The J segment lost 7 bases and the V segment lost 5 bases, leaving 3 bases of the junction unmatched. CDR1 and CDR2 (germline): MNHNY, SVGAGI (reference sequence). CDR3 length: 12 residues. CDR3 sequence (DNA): TGTGCCAGCAGTGTTGCGGGGGGGGAGCAGTACTTC. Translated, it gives CASSVAGGEQYF.